This TCR beta chain was identified in a study of response to subunit inactivated influenza vaccine. MiXCR, run by TCRdb on the RT-PCR reads, gives a single entry per CDR3 protein. The repertoire holds about 180,000 distinct CDR3 sequences, with around a tenth as singletons. The V end was cut by 4 bases, the J end by 8 bases, with 6 bases between. The CDR3 is 11 residues long. The receptor was derived from a man aged 45 to 75 who received an inactivated influenza vaccine. Here the sequenced sample was CD8+ T cells sorted from PBMCs, taken roughly 24 months after vaccination. V is TRBV12-3 or TRBV12-4 and J is TRBJ2-1; D might be TRBD2 (6 bases). DNA of the CDR3: TGTGCCAGCAGTTGGAGGGATGAGCAGTTCTTC. This translates into CASSWRDEQFF.